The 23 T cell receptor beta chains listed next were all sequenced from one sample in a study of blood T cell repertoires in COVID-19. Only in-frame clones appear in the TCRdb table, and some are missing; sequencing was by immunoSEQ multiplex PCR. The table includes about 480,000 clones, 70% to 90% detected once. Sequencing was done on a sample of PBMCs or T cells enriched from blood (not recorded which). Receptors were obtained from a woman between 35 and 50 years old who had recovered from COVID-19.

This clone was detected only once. The CDR3 loop reads CASSPPGGGGNQPQHF. The DNA of the CDR3 is TGTGCCAGCTCACCCCCAGGGGGAGGTGGCAATCAGCCCCAGCATTTT. The rearrangement links TRBV18 to TRBJ1-5, with 7 bases fitting TRBD1. The length of the CDR3 is 16 residues. J lost 2 bases, V lost 3 bases, and 7 bases had no gene match. The germline V gene encodes CDR1 KGHSH and CDR2 LQKENI.

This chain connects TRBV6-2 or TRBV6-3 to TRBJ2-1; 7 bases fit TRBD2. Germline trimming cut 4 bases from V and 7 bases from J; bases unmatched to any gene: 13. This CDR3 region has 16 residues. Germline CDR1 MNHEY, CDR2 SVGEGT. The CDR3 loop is CASSSLWGGSSNEQFF. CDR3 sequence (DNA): TGTGCCAGCAGTTCCCTCTGGGGCGGGAGCTCGAATGAGCAGTTCTTC.

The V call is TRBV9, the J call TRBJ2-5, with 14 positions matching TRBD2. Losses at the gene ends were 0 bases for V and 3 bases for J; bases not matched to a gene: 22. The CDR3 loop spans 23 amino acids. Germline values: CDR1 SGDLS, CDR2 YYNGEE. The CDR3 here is CASSVGTGGTSGSSFRGKETQYF. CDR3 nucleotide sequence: TGTGCCAGCAGCGTAGGAACAGGGGGGACTAGCGGGAGTTCTTTTAGGGGCAAAGAGACCCAGTACTTC.

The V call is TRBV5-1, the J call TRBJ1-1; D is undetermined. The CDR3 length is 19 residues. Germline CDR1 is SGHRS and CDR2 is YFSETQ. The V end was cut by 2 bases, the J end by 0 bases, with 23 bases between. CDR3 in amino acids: CASSFTDGRTFYMNTEAFF. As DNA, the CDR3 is TGCGCCAGCAGCTTCACGGACGGGAGAACTTTTTACATGAACACTGAAGCTTTCTTT. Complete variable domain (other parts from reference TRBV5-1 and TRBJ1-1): KAGVTQTPRYLIKTRGQQVTLSCSPISGHRSVSWYQQTPGQGLQFLFEYFSETQRNKGNFPGRFSGRQFSNSRSEMNVSTLELGDSALYLCASSFTDGRTFYMNTEAFFGQGTRLTVV.

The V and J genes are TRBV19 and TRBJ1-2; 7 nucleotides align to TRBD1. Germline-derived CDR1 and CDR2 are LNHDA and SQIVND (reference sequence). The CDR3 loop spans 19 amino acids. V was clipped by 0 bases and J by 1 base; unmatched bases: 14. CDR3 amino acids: CASSIEGGTDPTHNYGYTF. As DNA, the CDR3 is TGTGCCAGTAGTATAGAGGGCGGGACAGACCCAACCCATAACTATGGCTACACCTTC. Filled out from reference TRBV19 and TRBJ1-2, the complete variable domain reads DGGITQSPKYLFRKEGQNVTLSCEQNLNHDAMYWYRQDPGQGLRLIYYSQIVNDFQKGDIAEGYSVSREKKESFPLTVTSAQKNPTAFYLCASSIEGGTDPTHNYGYTFGSGTRLTVV.

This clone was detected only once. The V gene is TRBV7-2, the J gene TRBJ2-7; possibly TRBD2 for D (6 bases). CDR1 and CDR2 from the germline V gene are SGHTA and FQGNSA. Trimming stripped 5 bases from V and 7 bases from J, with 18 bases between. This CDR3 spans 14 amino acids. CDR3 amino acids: CASSHGTPILEQYF. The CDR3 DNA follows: TGTGCCAGCAGCCACGGGACTCCAATCTTGGAGCAGTACTTC. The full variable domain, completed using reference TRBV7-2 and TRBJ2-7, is GAGVSQSPSNKVTEKGKDVELRCDPISGHTALYWYRQSLGQGLEFLIYFQGNSAPDKSGLPSDRFSAERTGGSVSTLTIQRTQQEDSAVYLCASSHGTPILEQYFGPGTRLTVT.

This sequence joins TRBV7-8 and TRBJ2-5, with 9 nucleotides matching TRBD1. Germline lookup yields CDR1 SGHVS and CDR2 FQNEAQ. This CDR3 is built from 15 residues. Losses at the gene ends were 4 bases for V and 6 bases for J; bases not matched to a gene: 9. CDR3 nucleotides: TGTGCCAGCAGCTCCACTCGGACAGGGGAACAGACCCAGTACTTC. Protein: CASSSTRTGEQTQYF.

The CDR3 nucleotides read TGTGCCTGGAGTGTGGGGGGGCGGGAGCCCCAGCATTTT. It yields the protein CAWSVGGREPQHF. The V and J genes are TRBV30 and TRBJ1-5; D may be TRBD1 (6 bases). CDR3 size: 13 residues. The germline CDR1 and CDR2 sequences are GTSNPN and SVGIG (reference sequence). V lost 0 bases to trimming and J lost 8 bases, with 11 bases between them.

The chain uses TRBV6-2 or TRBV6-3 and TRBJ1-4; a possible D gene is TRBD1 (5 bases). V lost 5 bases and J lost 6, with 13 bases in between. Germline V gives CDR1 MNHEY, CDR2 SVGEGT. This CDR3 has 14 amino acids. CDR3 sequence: CASSLGGVDEKLFF. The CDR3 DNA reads TGTGCCAGCAGTCTCGGGGGAGTGGATGAAAAACTGTTTTTT.

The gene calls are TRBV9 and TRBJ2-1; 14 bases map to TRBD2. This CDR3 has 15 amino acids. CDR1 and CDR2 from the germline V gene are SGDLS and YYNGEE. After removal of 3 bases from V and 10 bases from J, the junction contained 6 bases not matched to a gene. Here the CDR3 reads CASSASRLAGGEQFF. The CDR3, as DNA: TGTGCCAGCAGCGCCAGTCGACTAGCGGGAGGGGAGCAGTTCTTC.

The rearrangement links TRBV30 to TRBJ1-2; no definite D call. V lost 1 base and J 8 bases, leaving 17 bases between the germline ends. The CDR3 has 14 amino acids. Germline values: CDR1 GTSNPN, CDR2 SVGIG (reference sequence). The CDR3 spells CAWSAFSRRGGYTF. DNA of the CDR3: TGTGCCTGGAGTGCATTCTCTCGACGCGGCGGCTACACCTTC.

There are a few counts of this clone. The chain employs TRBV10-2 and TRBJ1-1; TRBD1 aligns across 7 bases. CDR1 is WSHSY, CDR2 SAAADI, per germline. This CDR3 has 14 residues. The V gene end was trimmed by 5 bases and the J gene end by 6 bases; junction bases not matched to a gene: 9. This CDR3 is CASSMGQWKPEAFF. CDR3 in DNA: TGCGCCAGCAGTATGGGACAGTGGAAGCCTGAAGCTTTCTTT.

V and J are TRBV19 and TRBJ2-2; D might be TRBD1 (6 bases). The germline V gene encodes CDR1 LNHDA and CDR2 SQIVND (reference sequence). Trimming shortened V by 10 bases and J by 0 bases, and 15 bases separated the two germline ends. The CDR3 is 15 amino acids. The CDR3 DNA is TGTGCCACCTTCGACAGGCCCGCGAACACCGGGGAGCTGTTTTTT. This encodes CATFDRPANTGELFF.

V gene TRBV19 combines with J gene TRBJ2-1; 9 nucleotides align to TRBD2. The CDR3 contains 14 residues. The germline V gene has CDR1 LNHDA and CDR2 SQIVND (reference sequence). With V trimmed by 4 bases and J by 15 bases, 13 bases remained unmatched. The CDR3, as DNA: TGTGCCAGTAGTAGTGCGGGAGGGCCTTCCGAACCGTTCTTC. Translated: CASSSAGGPSEPFF.

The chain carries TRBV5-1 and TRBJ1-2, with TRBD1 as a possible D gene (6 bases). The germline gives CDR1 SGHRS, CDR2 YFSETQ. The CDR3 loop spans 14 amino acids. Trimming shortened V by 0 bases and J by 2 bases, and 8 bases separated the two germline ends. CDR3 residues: CASSLEGHNYGYTF. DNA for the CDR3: TGCGCCAGCAGCTTGGAGGGACACAACTATGGCTACACCTTC.

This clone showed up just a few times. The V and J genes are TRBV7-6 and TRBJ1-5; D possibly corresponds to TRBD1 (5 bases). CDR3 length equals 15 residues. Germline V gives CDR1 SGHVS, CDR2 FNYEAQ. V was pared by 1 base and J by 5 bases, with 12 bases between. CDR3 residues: CASSLDRGFDQPQHF. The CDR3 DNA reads TGTGCCAGCAGCTTAGATCGGGGGTTTGATCAGCCCCAGCATTTT.

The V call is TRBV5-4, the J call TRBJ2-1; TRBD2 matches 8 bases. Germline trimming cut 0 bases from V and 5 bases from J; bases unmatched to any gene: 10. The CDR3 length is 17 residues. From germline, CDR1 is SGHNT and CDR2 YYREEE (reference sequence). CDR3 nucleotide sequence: TGTGCCAGCAGCTTGGGGTTAGCGGGACCGACTGACAATGAGCAGTTCTTC. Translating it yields CASSLGLAGPTDNEQFF.

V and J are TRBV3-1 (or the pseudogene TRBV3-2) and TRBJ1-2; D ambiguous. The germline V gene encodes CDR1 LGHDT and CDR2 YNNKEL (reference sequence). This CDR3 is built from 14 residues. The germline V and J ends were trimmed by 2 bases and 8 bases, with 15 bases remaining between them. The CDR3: CASSQRGLRRGYTF. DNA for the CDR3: TGTGCCAGCAGCCAACGCGGACTGCGCAGGGGCTACACCTTC.

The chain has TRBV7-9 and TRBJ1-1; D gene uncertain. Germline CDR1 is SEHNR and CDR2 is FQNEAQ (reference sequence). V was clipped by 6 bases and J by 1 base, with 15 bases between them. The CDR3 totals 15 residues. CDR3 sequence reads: CASRALGIGNTEAFF. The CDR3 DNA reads TGTGCCAGCAGAGCACTAGGGATAGGGAACACTGAAGCTTTCTTT.

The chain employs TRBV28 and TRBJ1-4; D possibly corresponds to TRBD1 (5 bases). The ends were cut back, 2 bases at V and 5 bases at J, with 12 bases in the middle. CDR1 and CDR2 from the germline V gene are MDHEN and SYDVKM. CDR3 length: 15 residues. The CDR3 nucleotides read TGTGCCAGCAGTTTACCAGGGTTTACCAATGAAAAACTGTTTTTT. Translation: CASSLPGFTNEKLFF. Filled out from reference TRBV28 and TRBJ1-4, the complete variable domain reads DVKVTQSSRYLVKRTGEKVFLECVQDMDHENMFWYRQDPGLGLRLIYFSYDVKMKEKGDIPEGYSVSREKKERFSLILESASTNQTSMYLCASSLPGFTNEKLFFGSGTQLSVL.

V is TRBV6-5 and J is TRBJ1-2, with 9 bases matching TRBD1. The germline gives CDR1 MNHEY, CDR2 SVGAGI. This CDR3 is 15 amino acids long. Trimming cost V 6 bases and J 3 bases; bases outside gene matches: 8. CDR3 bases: TGTGCCAGCAGGAGCGGGGGACAGGGTGACTATGGCTACACCTTC. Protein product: CASRSGGQGDYGYTF.

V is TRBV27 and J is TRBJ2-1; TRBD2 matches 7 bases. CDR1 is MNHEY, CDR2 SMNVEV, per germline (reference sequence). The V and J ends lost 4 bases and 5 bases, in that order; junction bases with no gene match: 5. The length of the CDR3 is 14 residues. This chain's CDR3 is CASSSLAANNEQFF. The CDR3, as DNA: TGTGCCAGCAGTTCCCTAGCGGCCAACAATGAGCAGTTCTTC.

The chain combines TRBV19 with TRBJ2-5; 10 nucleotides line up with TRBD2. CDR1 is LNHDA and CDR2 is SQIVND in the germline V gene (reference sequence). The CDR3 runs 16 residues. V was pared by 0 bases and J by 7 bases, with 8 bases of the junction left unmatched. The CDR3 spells CASSIDPTSGTRTQYF. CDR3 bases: TGTGCCAGTAGTATAGATCCAACTAGCGGGACGAGGACCCAGTACTTC.